These T cell receptor beta chains were read from a single sample in a study of blood T cells in healthy people across ages. TCRdb re-analysed the 5' RACE reads in MiXCR, keeping a single row per CDR3 protein. The sample contains 1.6 million or so distinct CDR3 sequences, around 35% of which appear only once. The sequenced material came from blood. These receptor sequences come from a woman aged 25-40 years in good health. Each CDR3 is given with its conserved first and last residue. Each record gives: clone size, D gene, J gene, V gene, CDR3 protein, CDR3 DNA. The D gene is left open where the match is weak. Size is stated for part of the rows, as once, few or many counts, or as a class when the clone is expanded.

- - TRBJ2-1 TRBV10-3 CAISESEIQNNEQFF TGTGCCATCAGTGAGTCCGAGATACAAAACAATGAGCAGTTCTTC
few TRBD2 TRBJ2-5 TRBV27 CASKFSGGETQYF TGTGCCAGCAAATTTTCGGGAGGAGAGACCCAGTACTTC
few - TRBJ2-7 TRBV30 CAWSVLVHEQYF TGTGCCTGGAGTGTATTGGTCCACGAGCAGTACTTC
- - TRBJ2-5 TRBV9 CASSVVGSSETQYF TGTGCCAGCAGCGTAGTGGGTTCTTCGGAGACCCAGTACTTC
many TRBD1 TRBJ2-7 TRBV20-1 CSTRKDRGYEQYF TGCAGTACTCGGAAGGACAGGGGGTACGAGCAGTACTTC
- TRBD1 TRBJ2-7 TRBV28 CASSLGTGRIYEQYF TGTGCCAGCAGTTTGGGGACAGGAAGAATATACGAGCAGTACTTC
- TRBD2 TRBJ2-3 TRBV3-1 CASSQRSGRRTDTQYF TGTGCCAGCAGCCAAAGGAGCGGGAGACGCACAGATACGCAGTATTTT
- - TRBJ1-4 TRBV6-5 CASSPGAWGKRFF TGTGCCAGCAGTCCAGGGGCGTGGGGAAAACGGTTTTTT
few - TRBJ2-5 TRBV4-2 CASSQVFWETQYF TGTGCCAGCAGCCAAGTTTTTTGGGAGACCCAGTACTTC
- - TRBJ2-3 TRBV27 CASSFPPDTQYF TGTGCCAGCAGTTTTCCCCCAGATACGCAGTATTTT
- - TRBJ2-7 TRBV11-2 CASSGGAGGSSYEQYF TGTGCCAGCAGCGGGGGCGCAGGGGGGAGCTCCTACGAGCAGTACTTC
- - TRBJ2-1 TRBV30 CACMKSSYNEQFF TGTGCCTGTATGAAGAGCTCCTACAATGAGCAGTTCTTC
once - TRBJ1-2 TRBV18 CASSPREGDSYTF TGTGCCAGCTCACCACGGGAAGGGGATAGCTACACCTTC
- - TRBJ2-5 TRBV6-1 CASSEEGRIGETQYF TGTGCCAGCAGTGAAGAGGGAAGGATAGGGGAGACCCAGTACTTC
- - TRBJ2-1 TRBV5-1 CASSWGLTQPEQFF TGCGCCAGCAGCTGGGGACTTACACAACCTGAGCAGTTCTTC
- TRBD2 TRBJ2-3 TRBV10-3 CAISGFMGGRTDTQYF TGTGCCATCAGTGGGTTTATGGGCGGGAGGACAGATACGCAGTATTTT
- - TRBJ2-6 TRBV11-2 CASSSFTANVLTF TGTGCCAGCAGCTCTTTTACGGCCAACGTCCTGACTTTC
many - TRBJ1-2 TRBV7-2 CASSLLGPNYGYTF TGTGCCAGCAGCCTCCTAGGACCAAATTATGGCTACACCTTC
few - TRBJ2-1 TRBV7-9 CASSQQGGSYNEQFF TGTGCCAGCAGCCAACAGGGGGGGTCCTACAATGAGCAGTTCTTC
once TRBD2 TRBJ2-5 TRBV11-3 CASSRGTSGRAHETQYF TGTGCCAGCAGCCGAGGGACTAGCGGGAGGGCCCATGAGACCCAGTACTTC
- - TRBJ1-1 TRBV6-1 CASTALLVGADTEAFF TGTGCCAGCACTGCCCTCCTGGTGGGTGCGGACACTGAAGCTTTCTTT
- - TRBJ2-7 TRBV10-3 CAISESGRSSYEQYF TGTGCCATCAGTGAGTCGGGCAGGAGCTCCTACGAGCAGTACTTC
- - TRBJ2-5 TRBV2 CASSENQGWETQYF TGTGCCAGCAGTGAAAACCAGGGGTGGGAGACCCAGTACTTC
- - TRBJ2-5 TRBV4-1 CASRRVGGKETQYF TGCGCCAGCAGACGGGTCGGGGGTAAAGAGACCCAGTACTTC
few TRBD1 TRBJ2-7 TRBV5-5 CASSFRLGTGTYEQYF TGTGCCAGCAGCTTTCGTCTCGGGACAGGGACCTACGAGCAGTACTTC
many - TRBJ1-2 TRBV12-3/TRBV12-4 CASTLDKNYGYTF TGTGCCAGCACCTTAGACAAAAACTATGGCTACACCTTC
many - TRBJ2-7 TRBV5-1 CASSSGQLYEQYF TGCGCCAGCAGCTCCGGACAGCTATACGAGCAGTACTTC
few - TRBJ2-7 TRBV6-1 CASSELRDSYEQYF TGTGCCAGCAGTGAATTGCGGGACTCCTACGAGCAGTACTTC
once TRBD1 TRBJ1-1 TRBV5-1 CASSPSRGVTEAFF TGCGCCAGCAGCCCGTCCAGGGGGGTCACTGAAGCTTTCTTT
- - TRBJ1-2 TRBV27 CASSLSGRTNYGYTF TGTGCCAGCAGTTTATCGGGCAGGACTAACTATGGCTACACCTTC
- - TRBJ2-5 TRBV14 CASSQGQKQETQYF TGTGCCAGCAGCCAAGGCCAAAAACAAGAGACCCAGTACTTC
- - TRBJ2-1 TRBV12-3/TRBV12-4 CASSLTTGFSYNEQFF TGTGCCAGCAGTTTAACGACTGGCTTCTCCTACAATGAGCAGTTCTTC
few TRBD2 TRBJ2-1 TRBV27 CASTQNAWREGGNEQFF TGTGCCAGCACTCAGAACGCCTGGCGGGAGGGGGGCAATGAGCAGTTCTTC
few TRBD1 TRBJ2-7 TRBV13 CASGQGIDEQYF TGTGCCAGCGGACAGGGAATCGACGAGCAGTACTTC